This entry describes one T cell receptor (beta chain). The sample originates from a study of blood T cell repertoires in COVID-19. For the study at large: Sources were T cells, B-cell-depleted T cells, or PBMCs; the material itself was cDNA or gDNA.

Study members were between about 18 and 100 years old and lived in 24 US regions. Cohorts were assigned according to the clinical history that participants reported. Per germline, CDR1 MNHEY and CDR2 SVGAGI. J lost 6 bases, V lost 6 bases, and 6 bases had no gene match. The CDR3 is made up of 13 amino acids. Produced via immunoSEQ multiplex PCR; TCRdb's table is partial and in-frame only. Found here are about 310,000 clones, 75% to 90% of them singletons; the top ten hold roughly a tenth. The chain carries TRBV6-5 and TRBJ1-2; 8 positions match TRBD1. The TCR comes from a woman aged 40 to 50 who had recovered from COVID-19. What was sequenced was PBMCs or T cells enriched from blood (not recorded which). The CDR3 loop reads CASRQGARDGYTF. Written as DNA, the CDR3 is TGTGCCAGCAGGCAGGGGGCGCGGGATGGCTACACCTTC.